A selection of T cell receptor beta chains follows, all from one sample in a study of OX40 agonist ivuxolimab in advanced cancers. Libraries were prepared by immunoSEQ multiplex PCR; TCRdb keeps only in-frame clonotypes and omits some of them. The sample records roughly 89,000 clones, 84% being singletons. The material sequenced was CD4+ or CD8+ T cells sorted from blood, taken in a trial of the OX40 agonist ivuxolimab. The receptor set was obtained from an adult with an advanced solid tumor such as melanoma, head and neck, liver or kidney cancer. CDR3s include the opening cysteine and the closing phenylalanine or tryptophan. The D gene is left open where the match is weak. Expanded clones get a size class; other rows say once, few or many, or leave the size out.

>TRBJ2-5|TRBD2|TRBV7-2|.
TGTGCCAGCAGCACCCTAGCGGGCGGGCAAGAGACCCAGTACTTC
CASSTLAGGQETQYF
>TRBJ2-3|TRBD1|TRBV25-1|.
TGTGCCAGCAGTCCGGGACAGGGTGGAGATACGCAGTATTTT
CASSPGQGGDTQYF
>TRBJ2-2|.|TRBV27|.
TGTGCCAGCAGATCACTCGGGGCTCCGAACACCGGGGAGCTGTTTTTT
CASRSLGAPNTGELFF
>TRBJ2-5|.|TRBV5-1|.
TGCGCCAGCAGTAAGGTCCTCCAGACGGAGACCCAGTACTTC
CASSKVLQTETQYF
>TRBJ2-3|.|TRBV6-1|.
TGTGCCAGCAGTGAAGCGCTTCCCGGCAGGGCGGTGGGTCGACCTAGCACAGATACGCAGTATTTT
CASSEALPGRAVGRPSTDTQYF
>TRBJ1-6|.|TRBV19|.
TGTGCCAGTAGTTTTTTACCGGACAGCTCCAATTCACCCCTCCACTTT
CASSFLPDSSNSPLHF
>TRBJ1-2|.|TRBV4-1|few
TGCGCCAGCAGCCGAGGGGACTATGGCTACACCTTC
CASSRGDYGYTF
>TRBJ2-6|TRBD1|TRBV11-1|.
TGTGCCAGCAGCCCCCGGACAGGGTCTGGGGCCAACGTCCTGACTTTC
CASSPRTGSGANVLTF
>TRBJ2-1|TRBD1|TRBV2|.
TGTGCCAGCAGGGATAGACAGGGAACCTACAATGAGCAGTTCTTC
CASRDRQGTYNEQFF
>TRBJ1-5|.|TRBV11-2|few
TGTGCCAGCAGCCAAGGTCTTCATCAGCCCCAGCATTTT
CASSQGLHQPQHF
>TRBJ1-2|TRBD1|TRBV28|.
TGTGCCAGCAGTTTGACAGGGGGAGACTATAACTATGGCTACACCTTC
CASSLTGGDYNYGYTF
>TRBJ1-1|.|TRBV6-5|.
TGTGCCAGCAGCTACAGGGCGACGAACACTGAAGCTTTCTTT
CASSYRATNTEAFF
>TRBJ1-6|.|TRBV2|.
TGTGCCAGCAGTGGAGGGTCTCCTTCACCCCTCCACTTT
CASSGGSPSPLHF
>TRBJ1-2|.|TRBV28|.
TGTGCCAGCAGTTTATATGCAGACGGCTACACCTTC
CASSLYADGYTF
>TRBJ2-2|.|TRBV7-2|.
TGTGCCAGCAGCTTAAGAACGGGGGCAGACGGGGAGCTGTTTTTT
CASSLRTGADGELFF
>TRBJ2-1|.|TRBV5-1|.
TGCGCCAGCAGCTTGGTGTGGGAACCCTCGGGGCGCCTCGGGAGCTCCTACAATGAGCAGTTCTTC
CASSLVWEPSGRLGSSYNEQFF
>TRBJ1-2|.|TRBV19|once
TGTGCCAGTACCACCCGCCGTGATGGCTACACCTTC
CASTTRRDGYTF
>TRBJ2-1|TRBD1|TRBV4-1|.
TGCGCCAGCAGCCAATCCCCCGCGGGACAGGGCTCCTACAATGAGCAGTTCTTC
CASSQSPAGQGSYNEQFF
>TRBJ1-4|TRBD1|TRBV5-1|.
TGCGCCAGCAGCTCCGGACAGGGGGCTTTGATTGAAAAACTGTTTTTT
CASSSGQGALIEKLFF
>TRBJ2-1|TRBD2|TRBV6-1|few
TGTGCCAGCAGTGGGGGACTAGCGGACTTCTACAATGAGCAGTTCTTC
CASSGGLADFYNEQFF
>TRBJ2-5|TRBD1|TRBV30|.
TGTGCCTGGAGTACGGCAGGGGGCCAAGAGACCCAGTACTTC
CAWSTAGGQETQYF
>TRBJ2-7|.|TRBV7-2|.
TGTGCCAGCAGCTTAGGCCCGCAGGGGTACGAGCAGTACTTC
CASSLGPQGYEQYF
>TRBJ2-7|TRBD1|TRBV5-1|.
TGCGCCAGCAGCGCGGACAGGGGGCGGGAGCAGTACTTC
CASSADRGREQYF
>TRBJ1-1|.|TRBV14|.
TGTGCCAGCAGCCAAGGGTACGGGAGGGTAGGTGAAGCTTTCTTT
CASSQGYGRVGEAFF
>TRBJ1-2|TRBD1|TRBV7-9|few
TGTGCCAGCAGCCCCGGGACAGGGTTCGGCACCTTC
CASSPGTGFGTF
>TRBJ2-4|.|TRBV6-6|.
TGTGCCACCCAGGGGGGCAGGGTTGATGGCAAAAACATTCAGTACTTC
CATQGGRVDGKNIQYF
>TRBJ2-7|TRBD2|TRBV10-1|.
TGCGCCAGCCGGGGAGGGTCCGACGAGCAGTACTTC
CASRGGSDEQYF
>TRBJ2-2|.|TRBV5-1|.
TGCGCCAGCAGCTTGGGGCAGATTAACACCGGGGAGCTGTTTTTT
CASSLGQINTGELFF
>TRBJ2-7|.|TRBV5-1|.
TGCGCCAGCAGCTTGGTTGTGGGGTCGTCCTACGAGCAGTACTTC
CASSLVVGSSYEQYF
>TRBJ1-2|TRBD1|TRBV10-3|.
TGTGCCATCAGGCAGACAGGGGGCCATGGCTACACCTTC
CAIRQTGGHGYTF
>TRBJ2-5|.|TRBV9|.
TGTGCCAGCAGCGTAGCTTCGGGGCATCAGACCCAGTACTTC
CASSVASGHQTQYF
>TRBJ1-5|.|TRBV7-8|.
TGTGCCAGCAGCAATAATATTTACAGGGTCCGTCAGCCCCAGCATTTT
CASSNNIYRVRQPQHF
>TRBJ2-1|.|TRBV6-6|.
TGTGCCAGCAGGGAGGCCAGCTACAATGAGCAGTTCTTC
CASREASYNEQFF
>TRBJ1-4|.|TRBV5-5|.
TGTGCCAGCAGCTTGGGGCTTGACGAAAAACTGTTTTTT
CASSLGLDEKLFF
>TRBJ1-1|.|TRBV5-1|few
TGCGCCAGCAGCTTTGTGACCGGGTTCGGGGGCACTGAAGCTTTCTTT
CASSFVTGFGGTEAFF
>TRBJ2-6|.|TRBV18|.
TGTGCCAGCTCACCGGGGACCGCTGGCTCTGGGGCCAACGTCCTGACTTTC
CASSPGTAGSGANVLTF
>TRBJ2-1|TRBD1|TRBV5-1|.
TGCGCCAGCAGCGGGAGGACAGGGGGCGGGTACAATGAGCAGTTCTTC
CASSGRTGGGYNEQFF
>TRBJ1-1|.|TRBV28|.
TGTGCCAGCAGTTTATTCAGGTTGGTGCTCCGTAGTGGCACTGAAGCTTTCTTT
CASSLFRLVLRSGTEAFF
>TRBJ2-7|TRBD2|TRBV2|once
TGTGCCAGCAGTGAACGGACTAGCTCCTACGAGCAGTACTTC
CASSERTSSYEQYF
>TRBJ1-2|.|TRBV11-2|.
TGTGCCAGCAGCCAAAACAGGAGGGGTGGATATGGCTACACCTTC
CASSQNRRGGYGYTF
>TRBJ1-5|.|TRBV10-3|few
TGTGCCATCAGTGAGGTAGCAGGGGATCAGCCCCAGCATTTT
CAISEVAGDQPQHF
>TRBJ1-6|.|TRBV18|.
TGTGCCAGCTCGTCTTCAGGGGATTTCTATAATTCACCCCTCCACTTT
CASSSSGDFYNSPLHF
>TRBJ2-4|TRBD2|TRBV28|.
TGTGCCAGCAGTTTACGCACTAGCGGGGGGGTCCTAAACATTCAGTACTTC
CASSLRTSGGVLNIQYF
>TRBJ1-3|.|TRBV2|.
TGTGCCAGCAGTGAAACTGCAAACACCATATATTTT
CASSETANTIYF
>TRBJ1-3|TRBD1|TRBV19|.
TGTGCCAGTTCCCAACCAGTCCGGACAGGGCCTGGAAACACCATATATTTT
CASSQPVRTGPGNTIYF
>TRBJ2-7|TRBD1|TRBV6-1|.
TGTGCCAGCAGTGACCTGACAGGGCCCCCCTACGAGCAGTACTTC
CASSDLTGPPYEQYF